This TCR beta chain was observed in a study of blood T cells in healthy people across ages. It was with a sample-barcoded 5' primer and a J-beta primer mix that a second PCR of roughly 7 to 12 cycles was run. TCRdb called the 5' RACE reads again in MiXCR, with one record for every CDR3 protein. The sample carries about 830,000 distinct CDR3 sequences, roughly 50% recorded once. The CDR3 extends over 14 amino acids. Trimming cost V 9 bases and J 5 bases; bases outside gene matches: 9. Looked up from germline, CDR1 is LNHNV and CDR2 is YYDKDF (reference sequence). Russia was home to the donors, healthy Caucasian individuals aged about 6 to 90. Per sample, extraction of total RNA gave at least 5.5 micrograms in every case.

The sequence was collected from a man in his thirties or forties in good health. Sequenced input: blood. The chain joins TRBV15 to TRBJ2-5, with 10 bases fitting TRBD1. CDR3: CATSPGQGMETQYF. In nucleotides, the CDR3 is TGTGCCACAAGTCCGGGACAGGGGATGGAGACCCAGTACTTC.